This entry is about one T cell receptor (beta chain). Original analysis: Reference gene primer amplification in the assay estimated nucleated cell counts. The method was immunoSEQ multiplex PCR; TCRdb's version includes in-frame clones alone and lacks a portion of them. That table furnishes V, J and clone size, whereas the DNA furnished D and trimming. This table holds 250,000 to 350,000 clones, 65% to 85% found once. This entry belongs to a study of blood T cell repertoires in COVID-19. The wider study: Whether acute or convalescent, the COVID-19 samples came from the United States, Italy and Spain. PBMCs, B-cell-depleted T cells, or T cells were the source of the cDNA or gDNA that made up the material.

V lost 1 base, J lost 12 bases, and 9 bases lay in between. CDR1 and CDR2 (germline): MGHRA, YSYEKL. This CDR3 is built from 12 residues. Sequencing used peripheral blood. The rearrangement joins TRBV4-1 to TRBJ1-4; tentatively, D is TRBD1 (5 bases). This clonotype was sampled from a person aged 65-85 years with COVID-19, enrolled during active disease. This chain's CDR3 is CASSQGGGELFF. As DNA, the CDR3 is TGCGCCAGCAGCCAAGGGGGGGGTGAACTGTTTTTT.